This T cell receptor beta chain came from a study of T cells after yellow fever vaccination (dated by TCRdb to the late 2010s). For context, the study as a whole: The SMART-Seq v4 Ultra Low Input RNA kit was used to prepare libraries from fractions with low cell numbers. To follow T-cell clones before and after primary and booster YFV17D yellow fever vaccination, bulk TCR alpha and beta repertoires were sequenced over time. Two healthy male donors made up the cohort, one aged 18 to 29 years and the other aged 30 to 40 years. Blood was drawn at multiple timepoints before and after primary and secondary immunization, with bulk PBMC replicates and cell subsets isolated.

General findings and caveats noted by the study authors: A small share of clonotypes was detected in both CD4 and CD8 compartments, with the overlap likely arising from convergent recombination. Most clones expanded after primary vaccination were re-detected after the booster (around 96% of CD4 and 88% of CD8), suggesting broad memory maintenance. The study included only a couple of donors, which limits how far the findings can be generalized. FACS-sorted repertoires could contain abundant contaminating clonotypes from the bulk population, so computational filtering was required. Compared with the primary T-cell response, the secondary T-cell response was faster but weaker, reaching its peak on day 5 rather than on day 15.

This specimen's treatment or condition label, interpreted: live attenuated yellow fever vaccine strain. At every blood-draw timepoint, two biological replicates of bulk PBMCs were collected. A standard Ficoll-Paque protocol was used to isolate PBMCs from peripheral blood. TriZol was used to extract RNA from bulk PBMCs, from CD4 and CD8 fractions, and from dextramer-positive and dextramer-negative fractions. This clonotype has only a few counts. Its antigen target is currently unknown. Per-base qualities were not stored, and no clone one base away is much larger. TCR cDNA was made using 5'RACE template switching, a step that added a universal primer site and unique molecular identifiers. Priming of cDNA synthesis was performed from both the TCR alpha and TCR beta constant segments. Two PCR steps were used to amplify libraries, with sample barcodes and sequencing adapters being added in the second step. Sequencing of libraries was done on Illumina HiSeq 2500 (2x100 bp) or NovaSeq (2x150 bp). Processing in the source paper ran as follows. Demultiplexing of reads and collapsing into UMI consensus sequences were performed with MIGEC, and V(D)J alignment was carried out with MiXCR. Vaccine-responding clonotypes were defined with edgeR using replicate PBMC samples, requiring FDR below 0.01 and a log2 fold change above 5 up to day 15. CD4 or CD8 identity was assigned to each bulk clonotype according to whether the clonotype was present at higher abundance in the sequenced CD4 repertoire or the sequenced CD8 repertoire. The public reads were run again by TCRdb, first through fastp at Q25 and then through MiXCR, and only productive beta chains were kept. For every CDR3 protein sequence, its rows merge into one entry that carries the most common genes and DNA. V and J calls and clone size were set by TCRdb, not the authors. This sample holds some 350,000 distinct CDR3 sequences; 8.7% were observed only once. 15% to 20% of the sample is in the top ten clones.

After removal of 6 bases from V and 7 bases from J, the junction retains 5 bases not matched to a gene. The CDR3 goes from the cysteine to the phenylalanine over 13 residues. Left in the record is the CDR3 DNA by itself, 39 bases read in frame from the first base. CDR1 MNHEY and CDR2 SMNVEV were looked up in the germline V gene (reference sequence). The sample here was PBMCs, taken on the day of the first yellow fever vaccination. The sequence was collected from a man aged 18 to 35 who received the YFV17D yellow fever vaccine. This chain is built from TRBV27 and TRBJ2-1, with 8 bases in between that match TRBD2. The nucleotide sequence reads TGTGCCAGCAGGAGCGGGGGTTGGAATGAGCAGTTCTTC. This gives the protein CASRSGGWNEQFF.